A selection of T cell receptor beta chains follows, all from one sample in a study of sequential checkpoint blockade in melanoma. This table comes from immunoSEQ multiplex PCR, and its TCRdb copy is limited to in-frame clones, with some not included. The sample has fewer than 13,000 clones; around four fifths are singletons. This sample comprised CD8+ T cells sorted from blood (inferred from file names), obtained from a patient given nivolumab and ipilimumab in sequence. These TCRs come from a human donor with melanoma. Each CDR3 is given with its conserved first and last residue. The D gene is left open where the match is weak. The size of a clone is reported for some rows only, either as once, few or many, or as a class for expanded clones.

cdr3_nt: TGTGCCATCAGTGAGTCGACGCAGGGGGCGAACTATGGCTACACCTTC; cdr3_aa: CAISESTQGANYGYTF; clone_size: -; v_call: TRBV10-3; j_call: TRBJ1-2; d_call: TRBD1
cdr3_nt: TGTGCCAGTAGTATTGCGGACAGGGGGTACATGTATGGCTACACCTTC; cdr3_aa: CASSIADRGYMYGYTF; clone_size: -; v_call: TRBV19; j_call: TRBJ1-2; d_call: TRBD1
cdr3_nt: TGTGCCAGCAGCCCTCCCCCCGAGGGTTACTATGGCTACACCTTC; cdr3_aa: CASSPPPEGYYGYTF; clone_size: -; v_call: TRBV7-2; j_call: TRBJ1-2; d_call: -
cdr3_nt: TGTGCCAGCAGCGGTCCTCACGGGTATTTT; cdr3_aa: CASSGPHGYF; clone_size: -; v_call: TRBV6-1; j_call: TRBJ2-3; d_call: -
cdr3_nt: TGCACCAGCAGCCAAGATATGCGGGGGGCACCCTACGAGCAGTACTTC; cdr3_aa: CTSSQDMRGAPYEQYF; clone_size: -; v_call: TRBV1; j_call: TRBJ2-7; d_call: -
cdr3_nt: TGTGCCAGCAGTGGGACTAGCGGGGATTGGCTCTTC; cdr3_aa: CASSGTSGDWLF; clone_size: -; v_call: TRBV6-5; j_call: TRBJ2-1; d_call: TRBD2
cdr3_nt: TGCAGCGTTGAACCTGAAAGTTGGGACAGGAGCTATGGCTACACCTTC; cdr3_aa: CSVEPESWDRSYGYTF; clone_size: -; v_call: TRBV29-1; j_call: TRBJ1-2; d_call: TRBD1
cdr3_nt: TGTGCCAGCAGTTTTTCGACAGGGGCGAACACTGAAGCTTTCTTT; cdr3_aa: CASSFSTGANTEAFF; clone_size: -; v_call: TRBV6-5; j_call: TRBJ1-1; d_call: TRBD1
cdr3_nt: TGCGCCAGCAGCGGAACACGGGGGAACACTGAAGCTTTCTTT; cdr3_aa: CASSGTRGNTEAFF; clone_size: -; v_call: TRBV5-1; j_call: TRBJ1-1; d_call: -
cdr3_nt: TGCAGCGGAGGGGGGGGAGGGAGGCTTACCGGGGAGCTGTTTTTT; cdr3_aa: CSGGGGGRLTGELFF; clone_size: -; v_call: TRBV29-1; j_call: TRBJ2-2; d_call: -
cdr3_nt: TGCGCCAGCAGGGGGGACCCGCGGGGGTCCTACAATGAGCAGTTCTTC; cdr3_aa: CASRGDPRGSYNEQFF; clone_size: -; v_call: TRBV10-2; j_call: TRBJ2-1; d_call: TRBD2
cdr3_nt: TGCGCCAGCAGCTTGGATGGACAGACTCCACACAATGAGCAGTTCTTC; cdr3_aa: CASSLDGQTPHNEQFF; clone_size: -; v_call: TRBV5-1; j_call: TRBJ2-1; d_call: -
cdr3_nt: TGCGCCAGCAGCTTCGAGGGTAATGAAAAACTGTTTTTT; cdr3_aa: CASSFEGNEKLFF; clone_size: few; v_call: TRBV5-1; j_call: TRBJ1-4; d_call: -
cdr3_nt: TGTGCCAGCAGTGTGGGGCAGGGCTGGGATATGGCTAATGAAAAACTGTCTTTT; cdr3_aa: CASSVGQGWDMANEKLSF; clone_size: -; v_call: TRBV6-1; j_call: TRBJ1-4; d_call: -
cdr3_nt: TGCAGCGTTGAAGAGGGAGGATTTGCAGATACGCAGTATTTT; cdr3_aa: CSVEEGGFADTQYF; clone_size: -; v_call: TRBV29-1; j_call: TRBJ2-3; d_call: -
cdr3_nt: TGTGCCAGCAGCTTGGACCAGTCGAGCAATCAGCCCCAGCATTTT; cdr3_aa: CASSLDQSSNQPQHF; clone_size: -; v_call: TRBV5-8; j_call: TRBJ1-5; d_call: -
cdr3_nt: TGTGCCAGCAGCCTTGACAGTTTGACTGAAGCTTTCTTT; cdr3_aa: CASSLDSLTEAFF; clone_size: -; v_call: TRBV7-9; j_call: TRBJ1-1; d_call: -
cdr3_nt: TGCGCCAGCCGATTGGGGACAGCTAACATTCAGTACTTC; cdr3_aa: CASRLGTANIQYF; clone_size: -; v_call: TRBV10-2; j_call: TRBJ2-4; d_call: TRBD1
cdr3_nt: TGTGCCACCAGCAGACCTGGACTAGCGGGAAGGTTAAACAATGAGCAGTTCTTC; cdr3_aa: CATSRPGLAGRLNNEQFF; clone_size: -; v_call: TRBV15; j_call: TRBJ2-1; d_call: TRBD2
cdr3_nt: TGTGCCAGCAGCCGCGGGACTGTTTATGGCTACACCTTC; cdr3_aa: CASSRGTVYGYTF; clone_size: -; v_call: TRBV7-9; j_call: TRBJ1-2; d_call: -
cdr3_nt: TGTGCCAGCAGCTCCACCGACAGGGCGAGAAACTATGGCTACACCTTC; cdr3_aa: CASSSTDRARNYGYTF; clone_size: -; v_call: TRBV7-9; j_call: TRBJ1-2; d_call: TRBD1
cdr3_nt: TGTGCCAGTAGTACCGGGGAGCACACCGGGGAGCTGTTTTTT; cdr3_aa: CASSTGEHTGELFF; clone_size: -; v_call: TRBV19; j_call: TRBJ2-2; d_call: -
cdr3_nt: TGTGCCAGCAGCTTAAAGCGGGAGATAGACAATGAGCAGTTCTTC; cdr3_aa: CASSLKREIDNEQFF; clone_size: -; v_call: TRBV5-4; j_call: TRBJ2-1; d_call: TRBD2
cdr3_nt: TGCGCCAGCAGCTTGGGGGGCCCACTAGCAGCGCAGTATTTT; cdr3_aa: CASSLGGPLAAQYF; clone_size: -; v_call: TRBV5-1; j_call: TRBJ2-3; d_call: -
cdr3_nt: TGTGCCAGCAGTTTATCGAGGGGAGGGGACACTGAAGCTTTCTTT; cdr3_aa: CASSLSRGGDTEAFF; clone_size: once; v_call: TRBV27; j_call: TRBJ1-1; d_call: -
cdr3_nt: TGTGCCAGCAGCTTCGGGACAGGGAGAACCTACGAGCAGTACTTC; cdr3_aa: CASSFGTGRTYEQYF; clone_size: -; v_call: TRBV7-9; j_call: TRBJ2-7; d_call: TRBD1
cdr3_nt: TGTGCCAGCAGTTCGGGGACTAGCGGGAGGGGGACCTACAATGAGCAGTTCTTC; cdr3_aa: CASSSGTSGRGTYNEQFF; clone_size: -; v_call: TRBV27; j_call: TRBJ2-1; d_call: TRBD2
cdr3_nt: TGTGCCAGCAGCCCGGATGGGACTACCCAAGAGACCCAGTACTTC; cdr3_aa: CASSPDGTTQETQYF; clone_size: few; v_call: TRBV27; j_call: TRBJ2-5; d_call: TRBD2
cdr3_nt: TGTGCCAGCAGTGATATTGCAGGGGGAGAAGCTTTCTTT; cdr3_aa: CASSDIAGGEAFF; clone_size: -; v_call: TRBV6-4; j_call: TRBJ1-1; d_call: TRBD1
cdr3_nt: TGTGCCAGCAGCTTAGCGCTAACAGGGGGGTCCTACGAGCAGTACTTC; cdr3_aa: CASSLALTGGSYEQYF; clone_size: -; v_call: TRBV7-6; j_call: TRBJ2-7; d_call: TRBD1
cdr3_nt: TGTGCCACCTCGGAGGTGACTGGAAACACCATATATTTT; cdr3_aa: CATSEVTGNTIYF; clone_size: medium-sized; v_call: TRBV28; j_call: TRBJ1-3; d_call: -
cdr3_nt: TGCGCCAGCAGCCTAGGGGGCGGGTATAGTGAGCAGTTCTTC; cdr3_aa: CASSLGGGYSEQFF; clone_size: -; v_call: TRBV5-1; j_call: TRBJ2-1; d_call: TRBD1
cdr3_nt: TGTGCCAGCAGTTACTCAGGCGGGAGGGGCACAGATACGCAGTATTTT; cdr3_aa: CASSYSGGRGTDTQYF; clone_size: -; v_call: TRBV6-6; j_call: TRBJ2-3; d_call: TRBD2
cdr3_nt: TGTGCCAGCAGCGAAAGTTCTACAGTCACCGGGGAGCTGTTTTTT; cdr3_aa: CASSESSTVTGELFF; clone_size: -; v_call: TRBV2; j_call: TRBJ2-2; d_call: -
cdr3_nt: TGTGCCAGCAGAGGAGGGGACTCTGGGGCCAACGTCCTGACTTTC; cdr3_aa: CASRGGDSGANVLTF; clone_size: -; v_call: TRBV9; j_call: TRBJ2-6; d_call: -
cdr3_nt: TGTGCCAGCAGCACCCGACACTACGAGCAGTACTTC; cdr3_aa: CASSTRHYEQYF; clone_size: few; v_call: TRBV5-6; j_call: TRBJ2-7; d_call: -
cdr3_nt: TGTGCCAGCAGTGAAGCGGGGGGAGAGCAGTACTTC; cdr3_aa: CASSEAGGEQYF; clone_size: few; v_call: TRBV6-1; j_call: TRBJ2-7; d_call: -
cdr3_nt: TGTGCCACCAGCAGAGATCGCGGACACGTCTATGGCTACACCTTC; cdr3_aa: CATSRDRGHVYGYTF; clone_size: -; v_call: TRBV15; j_call: TRBJ1-2; d_call: -
cdr3_nt: TGCGCCAGCAGTAATACAGGACCTCGGACAGATACGCAGTATTTT; cdr3_aa: CASSNTGPRTDTQYF; clone_size: few; v_call: TRBV10-2; j_call: TRBJ2-3; d_call: -
cdr3_nt: TGCAGCGTTGAAGCTACCGAGTGGACAGGCATGGCGAACACCGGGGAGCTGTTTTTT; cdr3_aa: CSVEATEWTGMANTGELFF; clone_size: few; v_call: TRBV29-1; j_call: TRBJ2-2; d_call: TRBD1
cdr3_nt: TGTGCCAGCAGCTTGAAACAGAACACTGAAGCTTTCTTT; cdr3_aa: CASSLKQNTEAFF; clone_size: -; v_call: TRBV5-4; j_call: TRBJ1-1; d_call: -
cdr3_nt: TGTGCCAGCAGCTTAGTGGCGGGGATGAACACTGAAGCTTTCTTT; cdr3_aa: CASSLVAGMNTEAFF; clone_size: -; v_call: TRBV7-9; j_call: TRBJ1-1; d_call: -
cdr3_nt: TGTGCCAGCAGCTCACTGGGGACTAGCGGGAGTATTGAGCAGTTCTTC; cdr3_aa: CASSSLGTSGSIEQFF; clone_size: -; v_call: TRBV28; j_call: TRBJ2-1; d_call: TRBD2